These 14 T cell receptor beta chains were all obtained from the same sample, sequenced in a study of technical replicates of blood from several donors. Generated by immunoSEQ multiplex PCR, the TCRdb table keeps only in-frame clones and is missing some. The sample lists roughly 70,000 clones; approximately 93% were seen once. The sample consisted of T cells isolated from PBMCs. Source of these receptors: a human donor in good health.

This rearrangement joins TRBV5-1 to TRBJ2-1, with 12 bases fitting TRBD2. The CDR3 spans 16 residues. Germline lookup yields CDR1 SGHRS and CDR2 YFSETQ. V lost 0 bases to trimming and J lost 9 bases; unmatched junction nucleotides: 7. CDR3 sequence: CASSLVLAGGPIEQFF. CDR3 DNA sequence: TGCGCCAGCAGCTTGGTTCTAGCGGGAGGGCCGATTGAGCAGTTCTTC.

The gene calls are TRBV7-2 and TRBJ1-2; 8 bases align to TRBD1. Per the germline V gene, CDR1 is SGHTA and CDR2 is FQGNSA. CDR3 length: 15 residues. With 5 bases clipped from V and 4 bases from J, the junction kept 9 bases outside the gene matches. In DNA form, the CDR3 reads TGTGCCAGCAGCCTAGGGACAGGAGAACCCTATGGCTACACCTTC. Amino acids: CASSLGTGEPYGYTF.

The chain joins TRBV6-5 to TRBJ2-7; TRBD1 might be the D (5 bases). From germline, CDR1 is MNHEY and CDR2 SVGAGI. The V end was cut by 3 bases, the J end by 3 bases, with 12 bases between. The CDR3 loop spans 14 amino acids. As DNA, the CDR3 is TGTGCCAGCAGTTATGACAGACAATTCTACGAGCAGTACTTC. Translating it yields CASSYDRQFYEQYF.

This clone came up once. The gene calls are TRBV25-1 and TRBJ1-1; TRBD1 is a possible D gene (6 bases). The CDR3 is made up of 10 amino acids. The V gene lost 7 bases and the J gene lost 8 bases, with 8 bases spanning the gap. Germline V CDR1 and CDR2: MGHDK, SYGVNS. The CDR3 DNA reads TGTGCCAGCACCGGGACAGAAGCTTTCTTT. This codes for CASTGTEAFF.

This chain uses TRBV4-2 with TRBJ2-5; 9 bases line up with TRBD2. V shed 0 bases, J shed 4 bases, and the junction held 6 bases outside the gene matches. This CDR3 is 16 amino acids long. CDR1 LGHNA and CDR2 YNFKEQ come from the germline V gene. The CDR3 protein is CASSQDNSGSGETQYF. The CDR3 nucleotides are TGTGCCAGCAGCCAAGACAATAGCGGGAGTGGAGAGACCCAGTACTTC.

The chain couples TRBV9 to TRBJ2-3, with 8 bases matching TRBD2. V trimming: 0 bases; J trimming: 3 bases; junction bases outside the gene matches: 12. There are 18 residues in the CDR3. Germline V lookup: CDR1 SGDLS, CDR2 YYNGEE. The CDR3 is CASSVAIRGRFGTDTQYF. The CDR3 nucleotides are TGTGCCAGCAGCGTAGCTATCCGCGGGAGGTTTGGAACAGATACGCAGTATTTT.

This sequence joins TRBV6-5 and TRBJ2-7; 9 bases fit TRBD1. The CDR3 has 14 residues. V lost 3 bases, J lost 3 bases, and 3 bases stayed unmatched. Germline V gene sequence: CDR1 MNHEY, CDR2 SVGAGI. In DNA form, the CDR3 reads TGTGCCAGCAGTTATACAGGGGGCGGCTACGAGCAGTACTTC. Its protein is CASSYTGGGYEQYF.

The V gene is TRBV2, the J gene TRBJ1-1; D ambiguous. Germline V gene lookup returns CDR1 SNHLY and CDR2 FYNNEI. V dropped 3 bases and J dropped 3 bases, with 8 bases sitting between them. CDR3 length equals 13 residues. For the CDR3, the DNA is TGTGCCAGCAGTGAGGGCAGATACACTGAAGCTTTCTTT. Protein sequence: CASSEGRYTEAFF.

CDR3 sequence (DNA): TGCGCCAGCAGCTGGGGCCAGCGGGAGAATGAGCAGTTCTTC. It encodes CASSWGQRENEQFF. This rearrangement joins TRBV5-1 to TRBJ2-1, with 8 bases that match TRBD2. J was trimmed by 7 bases and V by 3 bases; bases with no gene match: 6. Germline V gives CDR1 SGHRS, CDR2 YFSETQ. CDR3 size: 14 residues.

This chain uses TRBV6-5 with TRBJ1-4, with 9 positions matching TRBD1. Germline assignment: CDR1 MNHEY and CDR2 SVGAGI. V shed 6 bases and J 7 bases; nucleotides not matched to a gene: 3. The CDR3 consists of 13 residues. The CDR3 nucleotides are TGTGCCAGCAGGCGGGACAGGGCTGAAAAACTGTTTTTT. It encodes CASRRDRAEKLFF.

This clone was seen just once. This rearrangement joins TRBV14 to TRBJ2-1; no definite D call. Trimming cost V 7 bases and J 9 bases, with 13 bases left between them. The CDR3 runs to 12 residues. The germline gives CDR1 SGHDN, CDR2 FVKESK. The DNA for the CDR3 is TGTGCCAGCAACTCTAGGCATGGTGAGCAGTTCTTC. This gives the protein CASNSRHGEQFF.

V is TRBV10-2 and J is TRBJ1-1, with TRBD1 as a possible D gene (6 bases). The germline gives CDR1 WSHSY, CDR2 SAAADI. The CDR3 totals 15 residues. The V end lost 7 bases, the J end lost 0 bases, and 15 bases lay between the germline ends. CDR3 sequence reads: CASKQDSTMNTEAFF. The CDR3 coding sequence is TGCGCCAGCAAACAGGACAGCACCATGAACACTGAAGCTTTCTTT.

The CDR3 nucleotides read TGCGCCAGCAGCTTGACAGGGGACCTTACTGGGGAGCTGTTTTTT. Protein sequence: CASSLTGDLTGELFF. The chain combines TRBV5-1 with TRBJ2-2, with 7 bases that match TRBD1. CDR3 size: 15 residues. The V gene's germline CDR1 is SGHRS and CDR2 YFSETQ. After removal of 1 base from V and 8 bases from J, the junction contained 8 bases not matched to a gene.

The chain has TRBV9 and TRBJ2-7; 10 nucleotides match TRBD1. In germline, CDR1 is SGDLS, CDR2 YYNGEE. The CDR3 length is 14 residues. Germline trimming cut 0 bases from V and 4 bases from J; bases unmatched to any gene: 1. CDR3 nucleotides: TGTGCCAGCAGCGTAGGACAGGGGGCTTACGAGCAGTACTTC. Its protein product is CASSVGQGAYEQYF.